The sequence of this T cell receptor beta chain was determined in a study of T cells in Graves' hyperthyroidism and ophthalmopathy (dated by TCRdb to about 2019). Notes on the research overall: Peripheral blood was collected at initial diagnosis, before any treatment. To identify TCR V-J signatures that set the groups apart, the researchers used a discovery cohort of 95 to 100 patients, made up of 40 to 45 with Graves' ophthalmopathy and about 60 with stable Graves' hyperthyroidism. An independent validation cohort of under 20 hyperthyroidism patients and approximately 16 patients who later progressed to ophthalmopathy tested prospective prediction of ophthalmopathy. The 75 to 100 discovery patients were randomly divided into training and test sets at a 7:3 ratio. The study also compared thyroid tissue and blood T-cell repertoires from roughly six Graves' hyperthyroidism patients. After sampling, hyperthyroidism patients received methimazole starting at 30 mg daily, and ophthalmopathy patients received high-dose intravenous methylprednisolone. TCR Vbeta CDR3 sequencing of roughly 140 peripheral blood samples (under 45 ophthalmopathy, 75 to 85 hyperthyroidism and about 17 progressor patients) is reported in the paper. Study-wide conclusions, independent of this receptor: In validation, the model predicted progression to ophthalmopathy with roughly 70% sensitivity and 72.22% specificity, a median of 6.5 months before onset. No statistical method was used to set the sample size in advance, and investigators knew the group allocation. Most expanded thyroid clonotypes (frequency above 0.001) were also detected in blood, a finding suggesting that blood repertoires may reflect thyroid immune responses. Ophthalmopathy was separated from stable hyperthyroidism by a 13 V-J signature model, with 85% to 90% sensitivity and approximately 81% specificity obtained in cross-validation and 80%/75% obtained in testing.

V lost 0 bases and J lost 7 bases; the stretch between them is 10 bases long. In the germline V gene, CDR1 corresponds to SGDLS and CDR2 to YYNGEE. There are 14 amino acids in the CDR3, from cysteine to phenylalanine inclusive. Just the 42-base CDR3 DNA is kept, in frame starting at base 1. TCR beta CDR3 regions were amplified from RNA transcripts. The first round of RT-PCR for the TCR CDR3 was performed with the HTBI primer set and the Qiagen OneStep RT-PCR kit. Libraries were constructed in a second round of multiplex PCR, after which size selection and purification were performed. The libraries were sequenced on an Illumina HiSeq2000 using paired-end 100 bp reads. Per the source publication's procedure: SOAPnuke was used to process the raw data, throwing out any read that contained adapters or uncalled bases, had a mean Phred below 15, or lacked an exact constant-primer or identifier match. High-quality paired reads were merged using COPE v1.2.5, and each unique nucleotide sequence was defined as a clonotype. MiTCR v1.1 was used to align clonotypes to the IMGT TRBV, TRBD and TRBJ reference segments. The analysis included only V-J combinations with a frequency above 0.0001, which together covered more than 98% of the repertoires. A TCS score was defined as the ratio of F50 (clonal expansion) to E x V (chaos), with BLOSUM62-based TCRdist applied between CDR3 peptides within each V-J. Welch's t-statistics and random forest reduced several hundred V-J features to 13, which were used in a naive Bayes classifier (R e1071). The public reads were quality trimmed at Q25 with fastp and then assembled into clones with MiXCR by TCRdb, keeping productive beta chains. A single entry per CDR3 protein holds the most common genes and DNA from its merged rows. The V and J calls come from TCRdb's annotation, not from the publication. The sample profile shows 490,000 or so distinct CDR3 sequences; just under 20% of them were found once. The ten most abundant clones make up 45% to 50% of the sample.

About this clonotype itself: What antigen it recognizes has not been identified. Base quality data are lacking; no much larger clone is found one base away.

Moderately to severely active disease, a Clinical Activity Score of at least 3, a NOSPECS grade of at least 4, and a duration under 3 months were present in ophthalmopathy patients. Patients with uncontrolled infections, other autoimmune diseases, pregnancy or lactation were excluded. Clinical symptoms, serum thyroxine and TRAb, thyroid ultrasound, and orbital computed tomography formed the basis for the diagnoses. Ficoll-Paque density gradient centrifugation was used to isolate PBMCs from 8.5 to 10 ml of fresh peripheral blood. Total RNA was extracted using Trizol reagent, and RNA quality was assessed on an Agilent 2100 Bioanalyzer.

The TCR sequence derives from a man aged 40-55 years with Graves' ophthalmopathy. Sequences were obtained from blood. Recombination joined TRBV9 with TRBJ2-2, and possibly TRBD2, on 7 matching bases. The bases read TGTGCCAGCAGCGTAGAGGGGGACTACGGGGAGCTGTTTTTT. The resulting protein is CASSVEGDYGELFF.